This note documents a single TCR beta chain sequence. The data derive from a study of T cell changes during pregnancy in multiple sclerosis. The table came from immunoSEQ multiplex PCR; TCRdb's copy has only in-frame clones and leaves some out. The table has fewer than 140,000 clones, less than 95% seen once. The V segment lost 11 bases and the J segment 6 bases; nucleotides outside the gene matches: 19. CDR1 and CDR2 (germline): ENHRY, SYGVKD. This CDR3 region has 15 residues. The chain has TRBV10-3 and TRBJ2-7; 7 nucleotides align to TRBD1. The source was peripheral blood, collected before pregnancy. This receptor was identified in a female donor with multiple sclerosis, enrolled in a pregnancy study. CDR3 DNA sequence: TGTGCCGTCCGGGACAGCGAACCGAGGAGCACCGAGCAGTACTTC. It encodes CAVRDSEPRSTEQYF.